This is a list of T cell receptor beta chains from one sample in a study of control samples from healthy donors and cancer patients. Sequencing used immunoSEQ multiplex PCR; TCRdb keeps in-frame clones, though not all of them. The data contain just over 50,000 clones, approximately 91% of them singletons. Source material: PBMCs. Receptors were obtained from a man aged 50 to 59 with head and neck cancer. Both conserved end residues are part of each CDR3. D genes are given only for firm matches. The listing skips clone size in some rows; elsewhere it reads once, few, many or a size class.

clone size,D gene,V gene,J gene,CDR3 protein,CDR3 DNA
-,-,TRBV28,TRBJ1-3,CASSSPLRISGNTIYF,TGTGCCAGCAGTTCCCCTCTCAGGATCTCTGGAAACACCATATATTTT
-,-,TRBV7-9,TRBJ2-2,CASSLLDSPGGELFF,TGTGCCAGCAGCTTATTGGACAGCCCCGGCGGGGAGCTGTTTTTT
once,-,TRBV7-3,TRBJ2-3,CASSLSHSTDTQYF,TGTGCCAGCAGCTTAAGCCACAGCACAGATACGCAGTATTTT
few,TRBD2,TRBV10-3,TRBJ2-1,CAISVERGAREQFF,TGTGCCATCAGTGTCGAGCGGGGGGCGCGCGAGCAGTTCTTC
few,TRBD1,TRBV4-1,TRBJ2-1,CASSRTLVRGPYNEQFF,TGCGCCAGCAGCCGAACTTTAGTCAGGGGGCCCTACAATGAGCAGTTCTTC
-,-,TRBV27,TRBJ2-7,CASSLRYTSYEQYF,TGTGCCAGCAGTTTGCGCTATACCTCCTACGAGCAGTACTTC
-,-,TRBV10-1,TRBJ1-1,CASSESVGTEAFF,TGCGCCAGCAGTGAGTCAGTTGGCACTGAAGCTTTCTTT
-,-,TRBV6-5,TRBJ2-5,CASRGGSQETQYF,TGTGCCAGCAGGGGGGGATCCCAAGAGACCCAGTACTTC
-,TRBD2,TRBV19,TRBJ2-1,CASSMSGRGTSNEQFF,TGTGCCAGTAGTATGTCAGGACGAGGGACTAGTAATGAGCAGTTCTTC
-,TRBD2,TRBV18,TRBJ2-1,CASSPLAGERGPGFF,TGTGCCAGCTCACCACTAGCGGGAGAACGGGGCCCGGGGTTCTTC
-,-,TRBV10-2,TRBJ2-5,CASSDWAGAQETQYF,TGCGCCAGCAGTGATTGGGCGGGGGCCCAAGAGACCCAGTACTTC
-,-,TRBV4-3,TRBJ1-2,CASSQDITGGYGYTF,TGCGCCAGCAGCCAAGATATAACAGGAGGCTATGGCTACACCTTC
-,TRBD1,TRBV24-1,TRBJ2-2,CATRGQGNTGELFF,TGTGCCACCCGAGGACAGGGGAACACCGGGGAGCTGTTTTTT
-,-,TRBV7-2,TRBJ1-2,CASSQAPDSPYGYTF,TGTGCCAGCAGCCAAGCCCCGGATTCCCCCTATGGCTACACCTTC
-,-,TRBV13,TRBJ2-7,CASSLRGSYEQYF,TGTGCCAGCAGCTTGAGGGGCTCCTACGAGCAGTACTTC
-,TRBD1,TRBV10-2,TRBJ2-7,CASSAPGTGDEQYF,TGCGCCAGCAGTGCCCCCGGGACAGGGGACGAGCAGTACTTC
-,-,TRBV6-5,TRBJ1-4,CASSYDIREKLFF,TGTGCCAGCAGTTACGACATAAGGGAAAAACTGTTTTTT
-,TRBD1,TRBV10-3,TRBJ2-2,CAIMPGQGNTGELFF,TGTGCCATCATGCCGGGACAGGGGAACACCGGGGAGCTGTTTTTT
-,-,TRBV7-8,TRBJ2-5,CASSLRPGMTSKETQYF,TGTGCCAGCAGCTTGCGCCCGGGAATGACCAGCAAAGAGACCCAGTACTTC
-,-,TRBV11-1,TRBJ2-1,CASSLVNGKQFF,TGTGCCAGCAGCTTAGTGAACGGAAAGCAGTTCTTC
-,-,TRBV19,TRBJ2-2,CASSSTRRNTGELFF,TGTGCCAGTAGCTCGACAAGACGGAACACCGGGGAGCTGTTTTTT